This T cell receptor (beta chain) was retrieved from a study of T-cell reconstitution after alpha-beta-depleted transplantation in children. During its preparation, the TCRbeta library received unique molecular identifiers. TCRdb re-derived calls from the PCR reads in MiXCR, one entry per CDR3 protein. The sample yields over 550,000 distinct CDR3 sequences, 10% to 13% seen once. The CDR3 is 15 residues long. Trimming shortened V by 4 bases and J by 2 bases, and 12 bases separated the two germline ends. The chain carries TRBV12-3 or TRBV12-4 and TRBJ1-3; no reliable D call. This TCR was sampled from a human donor who donated a stem cell graft to a child with acute myeloid leukemia. Source: PBMCs from the stem cell graft donor, taken from the stem cell graft. The CDR3 nucleotides are TGTGCCAGCAGTTCCGGACGCTCGACTGGAAACACCATATATTTT. It is translated as CASSSGRSTGNTIYF.